The 13 T cell receptor beta chains below come from one sample, sequenced in a study of regulatory T cells in long-lasting Graves disease. Combining iRepertoire HTBI primers with Arm-PCR of CDR3 regions, the authors built TCR beta libraries. TCRdb ran MiXCR on the multiplex PCR reads and lists one entry per CDR3 protein. The data contain hundreds of thousands of distinct CDR3 sequences, around 21% of them singletons. The time point here: persistent/refractory GD, antithyroid drugs over 5 years with positive TRAb. RNA from PBMCs was the source of the TCR library. The sample in question was peripheral blood mononuclear cells (PBMCs), obtained when the disease was refractory, from a patient treated with antithyroid drugs. The receptor set was obtained from a female donor with Graves disease.

The table lists this clonotype with a count of one. J is TRBJ2-7 and V is TRBV4-2; D assignment may be TRBD1 or TRBD2 (5 bases each). V was trimmed by 3 bases and J by 2 bases, leaving 11 bases between them. Germline values: CDR1 LGHNA, CDR2 YNFKEQ. This CDR3 contains 14 residues. CDR3 amino acids: CASSHTGATYEQYF. The DNA of the CDR3 is TGTGCCAGCAGCCACACCGGGGCGACCTACGAGCAGTACTTC.

This chain links TRBV7-9 with TRBJ1-4, with D tentatively TRBD1 (6 bases). Germline V gene sequence: CDR1 SEHNR, CDR2 FQNEAQ (reference sequence). The CDR3 extends over 15 amino acids. The V gene lost 5 bases and the J gene lost 8 bases, with 18 bases spanning the gap. The CDR3, as DNA: TGTGCCAGCAGCCCTTCGTGGGGGGCCGACGAAAAACTGTTTTTT. It specifies CASSPSWGADEKLFF.

This clonotype showed up many times. The V and J genes are TRBV27 and TRBJ1-1; TRBD1 agrees at 7 bases. Losses at the gene ends were 7 bases for V and 5 bases for J; bases not matched to a gene: 7. This CDR3 is built from 13 residues. Germline V gene lookup returns CDR1 MNHEY and CDR2 SMNVEV (reference sequence). CDR3 in DNA: TGTGCCAGCATGATCAGGGGGATGACTGAAGCTTTCTTT. Protein: CASMIRGMTEAFF.

This clonotype showed up many times. The chain carries TRBV2 and TRBJ2-2, with 7 nucleotides matching TRBD1. Per the germline V gene, CDR1 is SNHLY and CDR2 is FYNNEI. The CDR3 consists of 14 residues. Trimming removed 5 bases from V and 2 bases from J; junction bases left unmatched: 2. CDR3 amino acids: CASSRDSNTGELFF. The CDR3, as DNA: TGTGCCAGCAGTCGGGACAGTAACACCGGGGAGCTGTTTTTT.

The V call is TRBV25-1, the J call TRBJ1-4; possibly TRBD1 for D (5 bases). CDR1 MGHDK and CDR2 SYGVNS come from the germline V gene. This CDR3 is 14 amino acids long. V lost 6 bases to trimming and J lost 0 bases, with 8 bases between them. CDR3 bases: TGTGCCAGCAGGAAGGGACCAACTAATGAAAAACTGTTTTTT. Its protein is CASRKGPTNEKLFF.

The table lists this clonotype with many counts. This chain links TRBV29-1 with TRBJ1-4, with TRBD1 as a possible D gene (5 bases). The CDR3 runs to 14 residues. CDR1 SQVTM and CDR2 ANQGSEA come from the germline V gene. Trimming took 3 bases from V and 6 from J, leaving 14 bases between them. CDR3 protein: CSVDGRGGDEKLFF. Here the CDR3 DNA reads TGCAGCGTTGATGGCCGGGGCGGAGATGAAAAACTGTTTTTT.

This chain uses TRBV4-1 with TRBJ2-7, with D perhaps TRBD1 (6 bases). Trimming shortened V by 1 base and J by 5 bases, and 15 bases separated the two germline ends. Germline V gene lookup returns CDR1 MGHRA and CDR2 YSYEKL. The CDR3 runs to 15 residues. CDR3 amino acids: CASSQVVSPGDEQYF. The CDR3 nucleotides are TGCGCCAGCAGCCAAGTAGTATCCCCAGGGGACGAGCAGTACTTC.

The chain employs TRBV10-3 and TRBJ2-5; possible D gene TRBD1, 5 bases. This CDR3 comprises 16 residues. The V gene lost 4 bases and the J gene lost 4 bases, with 19 bases spanning the gap. The germline V gene has CDR1 ENHRY and CDR2 SYGVKD. In DNA, the CDR3 is TGTGCCATCAGTGCGGTTTCACAGGCGTTCTTAGAGACCCAGTACTTC. Translation: CAISAVSQAFLETQYF.

This clonotype was counted ten times or more. The chain recombines TRBV28 with TRBJ1-5, with D possibly TRBD1 on 5 matching bases. Per the germline V gene, CDR1 is MDHEN and CDR2 is SYDVKM. Trimming left V 5 bases short and J 0 bases short, with 14 bases between. The CDR3 loop spans 16 amino acids. The chain's CDR3 is CASSVGTEYSNQPQHF. In DNA form, the CDR3 reads TGTGCCAGCAGTGTAGGGACGGAGTATAGCAATCAGCCCCAGCATTTT. Using reference TRBV28 and TRBJ1-5 for the parts outside the CDR3, the full variable domain is DVKVTQSSRYLVKRTGEKVFLECVQDMDHENMFWYRQDPGLGLRLIYFSYDVKMKEKGDIPEGYSVSREKKERFSLILESASTNQTSMYLCASSVGTEYSNQPQHFGDGTRLSIL.

Ten or more counts support this clonotype. The chain joins TRBV6-2 or TRBV6-3 to TRBJ1-4; maybe TRBD1 (6 bases). CDR1 is MNHEY and CDR2 is SVGEGT in the germline V gene. Trimming took off 5 bases at V and 6 bases at J, with 13 bases between the two ends. The CDR3 is made up of 14 amino acids. The CDR3 sequence: CASSEVRGYEKLFF. The CDR3 bases are TGTGCCAGCAGTGAAGTGAGGGGGTATGAAAAACTGTTTTTT.

This chain uses TRBV5-1 with TRBJ1-1, with D possibly being TRBD1 (5 bases). Deletions cut 4 bases from V and 1 base from J, with 11 bases between. The CDR3 length is 14 residues. The germline gives CDR1 SGHRS, CDR2 YFSETQ. The CDR3 sequence is CASSPVGPNTEAFF. The CDR3 nucleotides are TGCGCCAGCAGCCCGGTGGGACCGAACACTGAAGCTTTCTTT. Filled out from reference TRBV5-1 and TRBJ1-1, the complete variable domain reads KAGVTQTPRYLIKTRGQQVTLSCSPISGHRSVSWYQQTPGQGLQFLFEYFSETQRNKGNFPGRFSGRQFSNSRSEMNVSTLELGDSALYLCASSPVGPNTEAFFGQGTRLTVV.

This chain connects TRBV5-1 to TRBJ1-1, with D perhaps TRBD1 (6 bases). The CDR3 spans 15 residues. From germline, CDR1 is SGHRS and CDR2 YFSETQ. V was clipped by 3 bases and J by 5 bases, with 17 bases between them. The DNA of the CDR3 is TGCGCCAGCAGCTGGGCAGGGGAGAAGGAAACTGAAGCTTTCTTT. Translated: CASSWAGEKETEAFF.

This clonotype was observed at least ten times. V is TRBV28 and J is TRBJ1-5; the D gene is possibly TRBD1 (5 bases). The CDR3 is 15 residues long. CDR1 and CDR2 (germline): MDHEN, SYDVKM. Trimming stripped 4 bases from V and 1 base from J, with 11 bases between. CDR3 DNA: TGTGCCAGCAGTTGGGGGGACGTGAGCAATCAGCCCCAGCATTTT. It translates to CASSWGDVSNQPQHF.